Following are 10 T cell receptor beta chains from one sample sequenced in a study of patients and donors after allogeneic stem cell transplantation. TCRdb re-called the RT-PCR reads with MiXCR, one entry per CDR3 protein. Of approximately 160,000 distinct CDR3 sequences listed, about 32% are singletons. Specimen: blood, either unsorted or a sorted T cell fraction (not recorded which). The receptors derive from a human donor who was either an allogeneic HSCT recipient or a stem cell or donor lymphocyte infusion donor (not recorded which). It is not recorded whose cells these are; they may come from a transplant donor.

J is TRBJ2-5 and V is TRBV5-6; D might be TRBD1 (6 bases). The CDR3 consists of 14 residues. V gave up 4 bases and J gave up 5 bases, with 15 bases separating them. Germline loops: CDR1 SGHDT, CDR2 YYEEEE. CDR3 sequence: CASSPPARGETQYF. Here the CDR3 DNA reads TGTGCCAGCAGCCCCCCCGCTAGGGGGGAGACCCAGTACTTC.

The rearrangement uses TRBV6-5 and TRBJ2-2; tentative D call: TRBD2 (6 bases). The germline V gene encodes CDR1 MNHEY and CDR2 SVGAGI. This CDR3 has 15 amino acids. V was cut by 2 bases and J by 6 bases, with 13 bases left in between. The CDR3 coding sequence is TGTGCCAGCAGTTACACGGGGGAGGCCGCCGGGGAGCTGTTTTTT. This codes for CASSYTGEAAGELFF.

This clonotype showed up many times. The chain has TRBV7-9 and TRBJ1-5, with D possibly TRBD1 on 5 matching bases. This CDR3 is built from 14 residues. Trimming shortened V by 1 base and J by 3 bases, and 7 bases separated the two germline ends. Germline CDR1 is SEHNR and CDR2 is FQNEAQ (reference sequence). The CDR3 sequence: CASSLGQLNQPQHF. DNA of the CDR3: TGTGCCAGCAGCTTAGGACAGCTCAATCAGCCCCAGCATTTT.

This clonotype appeared many times. The rearrangement links TRBV18 to TRBJ1-3; 7 positions agree with TRBD1. The J segment lost 4 bases and the V segment lost 4 bases, leaving 10 bases of the junction unmatched. Germline CDR1 and CDR2: KGHSH and LQKENI. This CDR3 is 16 amino acids long. The CDR3 region is CASSLQTGTHGNTIYF. CDR3 DNA: TGTGCCAGCTCACTCCAGACAGGGACACACGGAAACACCATATATTTT.

The table lists this clonotype with a few counts. V is TRBV4-3 and J is TRBJ2-2; D ambiguous. Germline V gives CDR1 LGHNA, CDR2 YSLEER. The CDR3 runs 12 residues. The V end lost 3 bases, the J end lost 7 bases, and 6 bases lay between the germline ends. CDR3: CASSQGFGELFF. The CDR3 bases are TGCGCCAGCAGCCAGGGATTCGGGGAGCTGTTTTTT.

This clonotype has a handful of counts. The rearrangement links TRBV10-3 to TRBJ2-5, with D unclear. This CDR3 comprises 15 residues. Germline V gene data show CDR1 as ENHRY and CDR2 as SYGVKD. Trimming stripped 0 bases from V and 5 bases from J, with 13 bases between. The CDR3 loop is CAISESGTYGETQYF. The CDR3 nucleotides read TGTGCCATCAGTGAGTCAGGCACCTACGGGGAGACCCAGTACTTC.

The chain combines TRBV6-2 or TRBV6-3 with TRBJ2-7; TRBD2 is a possible D gene (5 bases). V was cut by 11 bases and J by 3 bases, with 8 bases left in between. Looked up from germline, CDR1 is MNHEY and CDR2 is SVGEGT. This CDR3 comprises 10 residues. The CDR3 is CACGRYEQYF. In DNA form, the CDR3 reads TGTGCCTGCGGGCGCTACGAGCAGTACTTC.

The chain is built from TRBV24-1 and TRBJ2-3; the D gene is possibly TRBD1 (6 bases). Trimming pared 3 bases from V and 5 bases from J, leaving 17 bases between. The CDR3 length is 16 residues. CDR1 and CDR2 (germline): KGHDR, SFDVKD. For the CDR3, the DNA is TGTGCCACCAGTGATAATACAGGGAATGTTGGAGATACGCAGTATTTT. Its translation is CATSDNTGNVGDTQYF.

This clonotype turned up a few times. The chain carries TRBV19 and TRBJ1-1, with D possibly matching TRBD1 (5 bases). With 4 bases removed from V and 4 bases from J, the gap between germline ends came to 16 bases. CDR3 length: 15 amino acids. Looked up from germline, CDR1 is LNHDA and CDR2 is SQIVND (reference sequence). The CDR3 DNA is TGTGCCAGTAGTACCCAGACAGCAATGAGCACTGAAGCTTTCTTT. Translating gives CASSTQTAMSTEAFF.

The chain carries TRBV12-3 or TRBV12-4 and TRBJ1-2; perhaps TRBD1 as D (6 bases). V dropped 7 bases and J dropped 3 bases, with 15 bases sitting between them. The CDR3 sequence is 14 residues long. This CDR3 reads CASTLQGSHYGYTF. The DNA for the CDR3 is TGTGCCAGCACCCTACAGGGCTCTCACTATGGCTACACCTTC.